The 23 T cell receptor beta chains listed next were all sequenced from one sample in a study of identical twins. TCRdb re-called the 5' RACE reads with MiXCR, one entry per CDR3 protein. The sample includes 420,000 or so distinct CDR3 sequences, approximately 17% of them seen just once. The sample consisted of naive T cells sorted from blood. The receptors come from a man aged 45 to 65 in good health.

This clonotype was found a few times. The genes are TRBV12-3 or TRBV12-4 and TRBJ2-7, with D possibly being TRBD1 (8 bases). The V and J ends lost 0 bases and 2 bases respectively, with 14 bases between them. This CDR3 region has 16 residues. The CDR3 DNA sequence: TGTGCCAGCAGTTTAGCGGGGGGGACAGGAGCCTACGAGCAGTACTTC. Its translation is CASSLAGGTGAYEQYF.

The gene calls are TRBV20-1 and TRBJ2-5; 10 bases map to TRBD2. The CDR3 sequence is 17 residues long. Looked up from germline, CDR1 is DFQATT and CDR2 is SNEGSKA (reference sequence). V trimming: 5 bases; J trimming: 0 bases; junction bases outside the gene matches: 12. The CDR3 sequence is CSADSSGSVGYQETQYF. CDR3 in DNA: TGCAGTGCTGATTCTAGCGGGAGTGTCGGGTACCAAGAGACCCAGTACTTC.

The CDR3 sequence: CASSEGTFSYNEQFF. As DNA, the CDR3 is TGTGCCAGCAGCGAGGGAACATTCTCCTACAATGAGCAGTTCTTC. The chain combines TRBV5-5 with TRBJ2-1, with a possible D match to TRBD2 (5 bases). CDR1 and CDR2 (germline): SGHKS, YYEKEE (reference sequence). Between the trimmed V and J ends, which lost 4 bases and 0 bases, there was a span of 11 bases. The CDR3 is 15 residues long.

This clonotype has at least ten counts. The chain employs TRBV4-1 and TRBJ2-1; D remains ambiguous. Between the trimmed V and J ends, which lost 1 base and 6 bases, there was a span of 7 bases. The CDR3 consists of 13 residues. Germline V lookup: CDR1 MGHRA, CDR2 YSYEKL. CDR3 nucleotide sequence: TGCGCCAGCAGCCAAGGGCAGATCAATGAGCAGTTCTTC. Amino acid sequence: CASSQGQINEQFF.

This clonotype has a handful of counts. This chain uses TRBV5-1 with TRBJ1-1; D possibly corresponds to TRBD1 (5 bases). Germline CDR1 reads SGHRS; CDR2 reads YFSETQ. V lost 0 bases, J lost 3 bases, and 12 bases lay in between. CDR3 length equals 15 residues. The CDR3 loop reads CASSLGGGPHTEAFF. DNA for the CDR3: TGCGCCAGCAGCTTGGGTGGGGGTCCCCACACTGAAGCTTTCTTT.

This clonotype was picked up many times. The V and J genes are TRBV5-6 and TRBJ2-3, with D perhaps matching TRBD2 (6 bases). The CDR3 sequence is 13 residues long. Between the trimmed V and J ends, which lost 2 bases and 3 bases, there was a span of 7 bases. The germline V gene has CDR1 SGHDT and CDR2 YYEEEE. The CDR3 region has the DNA TGTGCCAGCAGCTTAGGGAGGACAGATACGCAGTATTTT. Protein: CASSLGRTDTQYF.

This chain joins TRBV20-1 and TRBJ1-6; 10 bases match TRBD1. The V and J ends lost 1 base and 7 bases, in that order; junction bases with no gene match: 4. CDR1 is DFQATT and CDR2 is SNEGSKA in the germline V gene (reference sequence). The CDR3 spans 15 residues. For the CDR3, the DNA is TGCAGTGCTAGAGCCGGGACAGGGGCCAATTCACCCCTCCACTTT. It translates to CSARAGTGANSPLHF.

This clonotype was counted ten times or more. The DNA of the CDR3 is TGTGCCAGCTCACCGAGGGTTCCACGGCAAGAGACCCAGTACTTC. It translates to CASSPRVPRQETQYF. The chain links TRBV18 to TRBJ2-5, with D perhaps matching TRBD2 (5 bases). The V end was cut by 3 bases, the J end by 2 bases, with 13 bases between. The CDR3 consists of 15 residues. The germline V gene has CDR1 KGHSH and CDR2 LQKENI. Drawing the rest from reference TRBV18 and TRBJ2-5, the complete variable domain is NAGVMQNPRHLVRRRGQEARLRCSPMKGHSHVYWYRQLPEEGLKFMVYLQKENIIDESGMPKERFSAEFPKEGPSILRIQQVVRGDSAAYFCASSPRVPRQETQYFGPGTRLLVL.

V and J are TRBV9 and TRBJ2-1; D is possibly TRBD2 (7 bases). CDR3 length: 16 residues. Germline CDR1 SGDLS, CDR2 YYNGEE. V was cut by 4 bases and J by 2 bases, with 16 bases left in between. The CDR3 region is CASSPLGGTTYNEQFF. For the CDR3, the DNA is TGTGCCAGCAGCCCCCTCGGGGGGACAACCTACAATGAGCAGTTCTTC.

This clonotype was seen at least ten times. The germline gene is not matched at one end of the junction; a read error may be the cause. The chain has TRBV10-3 and TRBJ2-2; 10 bases are a match to TRBD1. The CDR3 is 12 amino acids. Looked up from germline, CDR1 is ENHRY and CDR2 is SYGVKD. Here the CDR3 reads CAIRPDRGGLFF. The CDR3 DNA reads TGTGCCATCCGACCGGACAGGGGGGGGCTGTTTTTT.

To note about this clonotype: A read error may account for a junction end that differs from germline. The J gene is TRBJ2-2, the V gene TRBV7-7, with TRBD1 identical over 8 bases. CDR3 length equals 15 residues. The V gene's germline CDR1 is SSHAT and CDR2 FNYEAQ (reference sequence). The CDR3 is CASSWGQANTGELFF. For the CDR3, the DNA is TGTGCTAGCAGTTGGGGACAGGCTAACACCGGGGAGCTGTTTTTT.

This clonotype was counted between two and nine times. The chain has TRBV20-1 and TRBJ2-1; 8 positions agree with TRBD1. CDR3 length equals 15 residues. Per the germline V gene, CDR1 is DFQATT and CDR2 is SNEGSKA (reference sequence). After removal of 1 base from V and 1 base from J, the junction contained 3 bases not matched to a gene. For the CDR3, the DNA is TGCAGTGCTAGAGTGGGGACAGGTTCCTACAATGAGCAGTTCTTC. Translating gives CSARVGTGSYNEQFF.

The sample holds a few counts of this clonotype. The CDR3 region is CASSQVVPSDRETQYF. CDR3 sequence (DNA): TGTGCCAGCAGCCAAGTGGTACCCTCCGATCGGGAGACCCAGTACTTC. The V call is TRBV4-2, the J call TRBJ2-5; D gene ambiguous. Germline V lookup: CDR1 LGHNA, CDR2 YNFKEQ. The CDR3 length is 16 residues. Between the trimmed V and J ends, which lost 1 base and 5 bases, there was a span of 17 bases.

The chain carries TRBV6-1 and TRBJ2-1; TRBD2 agrees at 9 bases. The CDR3 contains 15 residues. Germline CDR1 reads MNHNS; CDR2 reads SASEGT. J lost 0 bases, V lost 7 bases, and 4 bases had no gene match. The CDR3 DNA is TGTGCCAGCAAAGATAGCGGGAGCTCCTACAATGAGCAGTTCTTC. Its protein product is CASKDSGSSYNEQFF.

In its sample, this clonotype was seen a few times. The chain is built from TRBV4-1 and TRBJ1-5, with D uncertain. In germline, CDR1 is MGHRA, CDR2 YSYEKL. The germline V and J ends were trimmed by 4 bases and 7 bases, with 11 bases remaining between them. This CDR3 contains 13 residues. The CDR3 here is CASSPVPGQPQHF. The CDR3 DNA sequence: TGCGCCAGCAGCCCCGTCCCGGGGCAGCCCCAGCATTTT.

This clonotype has only a few counts. The V gene is TRBV3-1, the J gene TRBJ1-2; a weak D match, TRBD1 (6 bases). Germline assignment: CDR1 LGHDT and CDR2 YNNKEL (reference sequence). The CDR3 extends over 13 amino acids. Trimming removed 2 bases from V and 7 bases from J, with 11 bases in between. The CDR3 sequence: CASSQPGAGGYTF. CDR3 coding DNA: TGTGCCAGCAGCCAACCAGGGGCCGGTGGCTACACCTTC.

This chain uses TRBV6-2 or TRBV6-3 with TRBJ2-7; D is unclear. The V gene lost 7 bases and the J gene lost 2 bases, with 18 bases spanning the gap. CDR3 size: 15 residues. CDR1 and CDR2 from the germline V gene are MNHEY and SVGEGT. The CDR3 region is CASTYSFGQTYEQYF. CDR3 nucleotides: TGTGCCAGCACCTACAGCTTTGGGCAGACCTACGAGCAGTACTTC.

This clonotype was seen only once. The chain uses TRBV4-2 and TRBJ1-5; D is perhaps TRBD1 (5 bases). Germline CDR1 and CDR2: LGHNA and YNFKEQ. The germline V and J ends were trimmed by 0 bases and 4 bases, with 13 bases remaining between them. The CDR3 consists of 16 residues. CDR3 protein: CASSQEIRQGNQPQHF. Here the CDR3 DNA reads TGTGCCAGCAGCCAAGAGATCCGGCAGGGTAATCAGCCCCAGCATTTT.

The chain links TRBV5-5 to TRBJ2-7; D possibly uses TRBD1 or TRBD2 (6 bases each). Trimming removed 3 bases at V and 5 bases at J, with 9 bases between. The CDR3 consists of 12 residues. The germline V gene has CDR1 SGHKS and CDR2 YYEKEE (reference sequence). The CDR3 loop is CASSWGANEQYF. The CDR3, as DNA: TGTGCCAGCAGCTGGGGGGCGAACGAGCAGTACTTC.

The chain combines TRBV28 with TRBJ2-1; tentatively, D is TRBD2 (6 bases). Germline values: CDR1 MDHEN, CDR2 SYDVKM. Trimming cost V 6 bases and J 2 bases, with 14 bases left between them. The CDR3 contains 15 residues. The CDR3 DNA sequence: TGTGCCAGCAGCTCCGACGGGGGAACCTACAATGAGCAGTTCTTC. Encoded protein: CASSSDGGTYNEQFF.

This clonotype was observed a handful of times. CDR3 amino acids: CATSRDIPPRYQETQYF. For the CDR3, the DNA is TGTGCCACCAGCAGAGATATCCCCCCCAGGTACCAAGAGACCCAGTACTTC. This chain links TRBV15 with TRBJ2-5; D is unresolved. The CDR3 has 17 residues. Trimming left V 0 bases short and J 0 bases short, with 14 bases between. Germline assignment: CDR1 LNHNV and CDR2 YYDKDF (reference sequence). The full variable domain, completed using reference TRBV15 and TRBJ2-5, is DAMVIQNPRYQVTQFGKPVTLSCSQTLNHNVMYWYQQKSSQAPKLLFHYYDKDFNNEADTPDNFQSRRPNTSFCFLDIRSPGLGDTAMYLCATSRDIPPRYQETQYFGPGTRLLVL.

This chain joins TRBV7-6 and TRBJ2-3; D perhaps matches TRBD2 (6 bases). The length of the CDR3 is 18 residues. Deletions cut 1 base from V and 1 base from J, with 18 bases between. CDR1 and CDR2 (germline): SGHVS, FNYEAQ. CDR3 DNA: TGTGCCAGCAGCTTAGAGTTCGGGGGACCCCGGCGCACAGATACGCAGTATTTT. Its translation: CASSLEFGGPRRTDTQYF.

This clonotype was seen repeatedly, ten times or more. The chain combines TRBV5-6 with TRBJ1-5; no definite D call. Trimming removed 1 base at V and 6 bases at J, with 5 bases between. The CDR3 runs to 12 residues. Germline assignment: CDR1 SGHDT and CDR2 YYEEEE. CDR3 sequence: CASSLWGQPQHF. The CDR3 DNA reads TGTGCCAGCAGCTTGTGGGGTCAGCCCCAGCATTTT.